The 6 T cell receptor beta chains reported below all come from one sample, sequenced in a study of shared clonotypes between healthy human individuals. Assay used: immunoSEQ multiplex PCR; TCRdb lists only in-frame clones, some missing. The sample records about 600,000 clones, roughly 72% being singletons. The sample taken for sequencing was PBMCs. The source of these receptors is a woman aged 40 to 50 in good health. Some clones in this sample may be carry-over from other donors' samples.

The chain employs TRBV18 and TRBJ2-7; 8 bases match TRBD2. Germline trimming cut 3 bases from V and 3 bases from J; bases unmatched to any gene: 4. This CDR3 region has 14 residues. Germline-derived CDR1 and CDR2 are KGHSH and LQKENI. CDR3 DNA: TGTGCCAGCTCACCGGGCGCGGGGGGCTACGAGCAGTACTTC. Translation: CASSPGAGGYEQYF.

The chain employs TRBV7-9 and TRBJ2-1; possibly TRBD1 for D (6 bases). The CDR3 length is 15 residues. Germline V lookup: CDR1 SEHNR, CDR2 FQNEAQ (reference sequence). V lost 4 bases and J 10 bases, leaving 20 bases between the germline ends. In DNA, the CDR3 is TGTGCCAGCAGCTCGAGGGGACACGGGCCGGAGGAGCAGTTCTTC. It is translated as CASSSRGHGPEEQFF.

As for this clone: A far larger clone is a single base away, which makes a read error likely. V is TRBV4-2 and J is TRBJ2-1, with 9 bases that match TRBD2. The germline gives CDR1 LGHNA, CDR2 YNFKEQ. The CDR3 extends over 16 amino acids. The CDR3 sequence: CANSQDEGSGSNEQFF. The CDR3 nucleotides are TGTGCCAACAGCCAAGATGAAGGTAGCGGGAGCAATGAGCAGTTCTTC.

This chain joins TRBV5-1 and TRBJ2-2; 7 bases align to TRBD1. The V gene end was trimmed by 4 bases and the J gene end by 4 bases; junction bases not matched to a gene: 7. Germline V gene lookup returns CDR1 SGHRS and CDR2 YFSETQ. The CDR3 length is 15 residues. The CDR3 is CASSDGQARTGELFF. CDR3 DNA: TGCGCCAGCAGCGATGGACAGGCGCGCACCGGGGAGCTGTTTTTT.

The rearrangement links TRBV18 to TRBJ2-2; TRBD1 is a possible D gene (7 bases). V was cut by 6 bases and J by 4 bases, with 18 bases left in between. Germline values: CDR1 KGHSH, CDR2 LQKENI. The CDR3 is 16 residues long. CDR3 sequence reads: CASSLWQGGITGELFF. The CDR3 DNA follows: TGTGCCAGCTCCCTCTGGCAGGGGGGAATCACCGGGGAGCTGTTTTTT.

The chain joins TRBV4-1 to TRBJ2-5; D not certain. Deletions cut 1 base from V and 1 base from J, with 7 bases between. The CDR3 runs to 14 residues. CDR1 is MGHRA, CDR2 YSYEKL, per germline. The CDR3 sequence is CASSQAHTQETQYF. CDR3 DNA: TGCGCCAGCAGCCAAGCCCATACCCAAGAGACCCAGTACTTC.